This TCR beta chain is drawn from a study of a mutant IDH1 vaccine in newly diagnosed glioma. Study-wide context: Week 47 marked visit V13, whereas week 35 marked visit V12.

The sample holds a few counts of this clone. Its antigen is still unknown. Repertoires were generated with immunoSEQ multiplex PCR, while TCRdb's copy carries only in-frame clones and drops some. The data show tens of thousands of clones, approximately 87% seen once. Noted time point: week 35, safety follow-up. Mutant IDH1 20-mer peptide, at 300 ug, made up each vaccine dose, with topical imiquimod. The sequenced sample was PBMCs, obtained from a glioma patient whose treatment included an IDH1 peptide vaccine. The source is a man aged 35 to 55 with glioma.

The CDR3: CASRPTGGRFGYTF. CDR3 nucleotides: TGTGCCAGTAGACCCACAGGGGGAAGGTTTGGCTACACCTTC. V and J are TRBV19 and TRBJ1-2; 8 positions agree with TRBD1. Looked up from germline, CDR1 is LNHDA and CDR2 is SQIVND (reference sequence). Trimming cost V 6 bases and J 7 bases; bases outside gene matches: 10. This CDR3 is built from 14 residues.